These 24 T cell receptor beta chains share one sample of origin, sequenced in a study of T-cell reconstitution after alpha-beta-depleted transplantation in children. Library preparation (for TCRbeta) was performed with unique molecular identifiers. In TCRdb, the PCR reads were re-called with MiXCR into one record per CDR3 protein. The sample yields approximately 350,000 distinct CDR3 sequences, 10% seen once. Sequenced here: PBMCs from the stem cell graft donor, sampled from the stem cell graft. The receptor source for this set is a human donor who donated a stem cell graft to a child with acute lymphoblastic leukemia.

The chain links TRBV30 to TRBJ1-2; D perhaps matches TRBD1 (6 bases). This CDR3 comprises 14 residues. Per the germline V gene, CDR1 is GTSNPN and CDR2 is SVGIG (reference sequence). The ends were cut back, 5 bases at V and 1 base at J, with 14 bases in the middle. The CDR3: CAWYRVSLNYGYTF. CDR3 in DNA: TGTGCCTGGTACAGGGTTTCCCTTAACTATGGCTACACCTTC.

This chain links TRBV27 with TRBJ2-3; 8 bases agree with TRBD2. CDR3 length: 16 amino acids. V dropped 5 bases and J dropped 0; count of bases not matched to a gene: 7. CDR1 is MNHEY and CDR2 is SMNVEV in the germline V gene (reference sequence). The CDR3 sequence: CASSPRGLGSTDTQYF. CDR3 nucleotides: TGTGCCAGCAGTCCCCGGGGACTAGGGAGCACAGATACGCAGTATTTT.

This clonotype occurred a few times. This clone may be a read error of a much larger clone one base away. V gene TRBV5-1 combines with J gene TRBJ1-1; D remains ambiguous. The V end was cut by 0 bases, the J end by 3 bases, with 6 bases between. The CDR3 contains 13 residues. The germline gives CDR1 SGHRS, CDR2 YFSETQ. The CDR3 DNA sequence: TGCGCCAGCAGCTTGGATGGGTACACTGAAGCTTTCTTT. This encodes CASSLDGYTEAFF.

V and J are TRBV20-1 and TRBJ2-3, with D maybe TRBD2 (6 bases). This CDR3 spans 15 amino acids. The V gene's germline CDR1 is DFQATT and CDR2 SNEGSKA (reference sequence). Trimming shortened V by 3 bases and J by 5 bases, and 18 bases separated the two germline ends. This CDR3 is CSASSGLRIKDTQYF. The CDR3 DNA sequence: TGCAGTGCTAGTAGCGGACTGAGGATTAAAGATACGCAGTATTTT.

The chain couples TRBV14 to TRBJ2-1, with TRBD2 matching 9 bases. This CDR3 is 17 amino acids long. The V gene's germline CDR1 is SGHDN and CDR2 FVKESK. Germline trimming cut 3 bases from V and 6 bases from J; bases unmatched to any gene: 12. CDR3 sequence (DNA): TGTGCCAGCAGCCACGATATTTCCAGGACTAGCGTCAATGAGCAGTTCTTC. It translates to CASSHDISRTSVNEQFF. Combining the CDR3 with reference TRBV14 and TRBJ2-1 gives the whole variable domain EAGVTQFPSHSVIEKGQTVTLRCDPISGHDNLYWYRRVMGKEIKFLLHFVKESKQDESGMPNNRFLAERTGGTYSTLKVQPAELEDSGVYFCASSHDISRTSVNEQFFGPGTRLTVL.

This clonotype has a count of ten or more. The chain is built from TRBV7-2 and TRBJ2-3; TRBD2 might be the D (5 bases). This CDR3 has 15 amino acids. Trimming took 0 bases from V and 1 from J, leaving 8 bases between them. Germline CDR1 reads SGHTA; CDR2 reads FQGNSA. The CDR3 here is CASSLAWGGTDTQYF. CDR3 in DNA: TGTGCCAGCAGCTTAGCCTGGGGAGGCACAGATACGCAGTATTTT.

Points on this clonotype: Given a much more abundant clone one base away, this may be a read error. The V and J genes are TRBV4-1 and TRBJ1-6, with D unresolved. The germline V gene has CDR1 MGHRA and CDR2 YSYEKL. The CDR3 totals 18 residues. CDR3 sequence (DNA): TGCGCCCGCAGCCAAGTGCCTGGTCAGGAGGATAAGAATTCACCCCTCCACTTT. Protein: CARSQVPGQEDKNSPLHF.

This clonotype was found a few times. The chain recombines TRBV12-3 or TRBV12-4 with TRBJ2-6; possibly TRBD1 or TRBD2 for D (5 bases each). This CDR3 spans 15 amino acids. V dropped 7 bases and J dropped 2 bases, with 12 bases sitting between them. The CDR3 DNA reads as TGTGCCAGCACCAAGAGGGGTGCTGGGGCCAACGTCCTGACTTTC. Protein: CASTKRGAGANVLTF.

In its sample, this clonotype was seen many times. V usage is TRBV7-8 and J usage is TRBJ1-1; 8 bases line up with TRBD1. The J segment lost 5 bases and the V segment lost 5 bases, leaving 10 bases of the junction unmatched. The CDR3 has 15 residues. Germline V gene sequence: CDR1 SGHVS, CDR2 FQNEAQ. Here the CDR3 reads CASSTRQGLGTEAFF. The CDR3 DNA reads as TGTGCCAGCAGCACAAGACAGGGGCTGGGGACTGAAGCTTTCTTT.

This clonotype was found a few times. This chain joins TRBV20-1 and TRBJ2-7; 7 nucleotides agree with TRBD2. Germline V CDR1 and CDR2: DFQATT, SNEGSKA (reference sequence). This CDR3 has 13 amino acids. The V and J ends lost 4 bases and 0 bases, in that order; junction bases with no gene match: 3. Written as DNA, the CDR3 is TGCAGTGCTATTGGCGGGAGCTCCTACGAGCAGTACTTC. It yields the protein CSAIGGSSYEQYF.

In this sample, this clonotype turned up many times. This chain links TRBV6-6 with TRBJ2-5, with 9 nucleotides matching TRBD2. The trim removed 6 bases at V and 6 bases at J, leaving 5 bases unmatched. CDR1 and CDR2 from the germline V gene are MNHNY and SVGAGI (reference sequence). The CDR3 length is 13 residues. The CDR3 loop is CASRGTSTQTQYF. The CDR3 region has the DNA TGTGCCAGCAGGGGGACTAGCACGCAGACCCAGTACTTC.

This clonotype was detected ten times or more. The J gene is TRBJ2-2, the V gene TRBV15; no clear D gene. Germline-derived CDR1 and CDR2 are LNHNV and YYDKDF (reference sequence). V was shortened by 8 bases and J by 4 bases, with 8 bases between the two germline ends. This CDR3 has 12 residues. CDR3 in amino acids: CATLRSTGELFF. In DNA form, the CDR3 reads TGTGCCACCCTTAGATCCACCGGGGAGCTGTTTTTT.

The V call is TRBV29-1, the J call TRBJ2-7, with 7 bases fitting TRBD2. CDR1 and CDR2 (germline): SQVTM, ANQGSEA. Losses at the gene ends were 4 bases for V and 3 bases for J; bases not matched to a gene: 6. The CDR3 has 13 residues. CDR3 loop: CSVVPGGSYEQYF. In DNA, the CDR3 is TGCAGCGTTGTTCCGGGAGGAAGCTACGAGCAGTACTTC.

This clonotype was seen a few times. The DNA of the CDR3 is TGCAGCGCCCGGAGCTCCTACGAGCAGTACTTC. Translated, it gives CSARSSYEQYF. The chain joins TRBV29-1 to TRBJ2-7; no firm D call. The germline V gene has CDR1 SQVTM and CDR2 ANQGSEA. Trimming took off 7 bases at V and 0 bases at J, with 7 bases between the two ends. The CDR3 is made up of 11 amino acids.

This clonotype was seen only a few times. This chain links TRBV29-1 with TRBJ2-3, with D perhaps matching TRBD2 (5 bases). The V gene's germline CDR1 is SQVTM and CDR2 ANQGSEA. CDR3 length: 13 amino acids. The V gene lost 6 bases and the J gene lost 6 bases, with 16 bases spanning the gap. CDR3 DNA: TGCAGCGTCAAAAGCGGCACGGCGGATACGCAGTATTTT. Translation: CSVKSGTADTQYF.

This clonotype was counted ten times or more. The chain uses TRBV5-6 and TRBJ2-3; 7 bases fit TRBD2. This CDR3 is built from 15 residues. With 4 bases clipped from V and 2 bases from J, the junction kept 7 bases outside the gene matches. The V gene's germline CDR1 is SGHDT and CDR2 YYEEEE. CDR3 DNA: TGTGCCAGCAGCGGAACAGCGGGGACCACAGATACGCAGTATTTT. Protein product: CASSGTAGTTDTQYF.

This clonotype has a handful of counts. V usage is TRBV28 and J usage is TRBJ1-5; tentatively, D is TRBD1 (6 bases). The CDR3 has 15 amino acids. Germline loops: CDR1 MDHEN, CDR2 SYDVKM. V shed 4 bases and J shed 9 bases, with 19 bases lying between them. The CDR3 nucleotides read TGTGCCAGCAGTTCGGTGACAGGCATATACCGGCCCCAGCATTTT. The encoded protein is CASSSVTGIYRPQHF.

The V call is TRBV6-1, the J call TRBJ1-2; tentatively, D is TRBD1 (6 bases). The V end lost 2 bases, the J end lost 4 bases, and 11 bases lay between the germline ends. The germline V gene has CDR1 MNHNS and CDR2 SASEGT. The CDR3 is made up of 14 amino acids. This chain's CDR3 is CASSETIQGYGYTF. CDR3 DNA: TGTGCCAGCAGTGAAACCATACAGGGCTATGGCTACACCTTC.

This clonotype was picked up a small number of times. The chain combines TRBV10-3 with TRBJ2-7, with D perhaps TRBD1 (6 bases). The CDR3 runs to 14 residues. V was cut by 7 bases and J by 2 bases, with 15 bases left in between. Germline V gives CDR1 ENHRY, CDR2 SYGVKD. CDR3 DNA sequence: TGTGCCATCAAACTACAGGGAGAGACCTACGAGCAGTACTTC. Its protein is CAIKLQGETYEQYF.

The sample holds a few counts of this clonotype. This rearrangement joins TRBV10-3 to TRBJ2-1; 8 nucleotides match TRBD2. The junction had 9 bases not matched to a gene; V was cut back by 3 bases and J by 5 bases. The CDR3 covers 16 residues. Germline CDR1 ENHRY, CDR2 SYGVKD. CDR3 sequence: CAISDYPSGSDNEQFF. CDR3 DNA sequence: TGTGCCATCAGTGATTATCCGAGCGGGAGCGACAATGAGCAGTTCTTC.

V usage is TRBV3-1 and J usage is TRBJ2-7; 7 bases are a match to TRBD2. V was pared by 4 bases and J by 6 bases, with 12 bases of the junction left unmatched. This CDR3 has 15 amino acids. The germline CDR1 and CDR2 sequences are LGHDT and YNNKEL (reference sequence). Written as DNA, the CDR3 is TGTGCCAGCAGCCCGAGGGACTACCCCTGGCGCGAGCAGTACTTC. Its protein is CASSPRDYPWREQYF.

The genes are TRBV12-3 or TRBV12-4 and TRBJ1-1; D remains ambiguous. This CDR3 has 13 amino acids. V lost 3 bases to trimming and J lost 4 bases, with 9 bases between them. In DNA, the CDR3 is TGTGCCAGCAGTTTGTGGGGTGCCACTGAAGCTTTCTTT. As protein: CASSLWGATEAFF.

V usage is TRBV12-3 or TRBV12-4 and J usage is TRBJ2-7; D unresolved. The CDR3 has 13 amino acids. Deletions cut 4 bases from V and 3 bases from J, with 10 bases between. The CDR3, as DNA: TGTGCCAGCAGTTCGGACGCCAGCTACGAGCAGTACTTC. This codes for CASSSDASYEQYF.

The chain recombines TRBV12-3 or TRBV12-4 with TRBJ2-3, with D tentatively TRBD2 (6 bases). Trimming shortened V by 8 bases and J by 0 bases, and 24 bases separated the two germline ends. This CDR3 has 18 residues. The chain's CDR3 is CASGLAVLDESSTDTQYF. Here the CDR3 DNA reads TGTGCCAGCGGATTAGCGGTCTTAGACGAGTCTAGCACAGATACGCAGTATTTT.